The T cell receptor beta chain under discussion was sequenced for a study of T cell therapy after organ transplantation. Turning to the study itself: Across 2 to 6 intravenous infusions, patients got a median of 1.92 x 10^8 CMV-specific T cells.

Assay used: immunoSEQ multiplex PCR; TCRdb lists only in-frame clones, some missing. The sample lists some 1,100 clones, around 69% occurring once. Of note for this clone: Its target is unknown.

The V gene lost 2 bases and the J gene lost 5 bases, with 16 bases spanning the gap. This CDR3 is built from 16 residues. Germline V lookup: CDR1 MDHEN, CDR2 SYDVKM. Findings of the study overall: Antirejection and antiviral medication effects could not be assessed.

The TCR originated in a human patient who had received a solid organ transplant and had CMV disease. The chain joins TRBV28 to TRBJ2-1; D may be TRBD1 (6 bases). The source was CD8+ T cells from blood, collected before autologous CMV-specific T cell therapy. Here the CDR3 reads CASSLPTTGTNNEQFF. As DNA, the CDR3 is TGTGCCAGCAGTTTACCTACCACAGGGACCAACAATGAGCAGTTCTTC.